These 25 T cell receptor beta chains were all obtained from the same sample, sequenced in a study of human T cells and chemical hapten exposure. As to time point: patch test 3, about 24 weeks after DPC sensitization. Noted treatment: therapeutic diphenylcyclopropenone sensitization with weekly scalp DPC. Each CDR3 protein is one row after TCRdb ran MiXCR on the RACE reads. The sample carries about 82,000 distinct CDR3 sequences, over 10% recorded once. Here the sequenced sample was whole blood, taken in connection with sensitization to the hapten diphenylcyclopropenone (DPC). The receptors stem from a woman in her 50s with alopecia areata. Some clones in this sample may be carry-over from other donors' samples.

This clonotype was observed many times. The chain links TRBV11-2 to TRBJ1-1, with D hard to call. The CDR3 contains 12 residues. Germline assignment: CDR1 SGHAT and CDR2 FQNNGV. Trimming shortened V by 5 bases and J by 7 bases, and 11 bases separated the two germline ends. The CDR3 sequence is CASSPTGIEAFF. The CDR3 DNA follows: TGTGCCAGCAGCCCCACGGGAATTGAAGCTTTCTTT.

The chain links TRBV5-4 to TRBJ2-3, with D unclear. The CDR3 consists of 14 residues. Germline V gene data show CDR1 as SGHNT and CDR2 as YYREEE (reference sequence). V lost 1 base, J lost 0 bases, and 6 bases lay in between. CDR3: CASSLSGSTDTQYF. Written as DNA, the CDR3 is TGTGCCAGCAGCTTGTCAGGTAGCACAGATACGCAGTATTTT.

This clonotype has a count of ten or more. The chain is built from TRBV7-2 and TRBJ1-2, with D possibly being TRBD1 (5 bases). With 5 bases removed from V and 0 bases from J, the gap between germline ends came to 7 bases. This CDR3 has 13 residues. The germline CDR1 and CDR2 sequences are SGHTA and FQGNSA. The CDR3 here is CASSRDPNYGYTF. In nucleotides, the CDR3 is TGTGCCAGCAGCCGGGACCCTAACTATGGCTACACCTTC.

This clonotype has only a few counts. This sequence joins TRBV5-1 and TRBJ1-4; D might be TRBD1 (5 bases). Per the germline V gene, CDR1 is SGHRS and CDR2 is YFSETQ. This CDR3 has 16 residues. Between the trimmed V and J ends, which lost 0 bases and 1 base, there was a span of 10 bases. CDR3 residues: CASSLGGSGTNEKLFF. CDR3 nucleotides: TGCGCCAGCAGCTTGGGGGGGAGCGGAACTAATGAAAAACTGTTTTTT.

The chain couples TRBV2 to TRBJ2-1; possibly TRBD2 for D (5 bases). The V gene's germline CDR1 is SNHLY and CDR2 FYNNEI. The CDR3 totals 15 residues. The ends were cut back, 7 bases at V and 5 bases at J, with 18 bases in the middle. CDR3 in amino acids: CASTEFSASHNEQFF. As DNA, the CDR3 is TGTGCCAGCACGGAATTTAGCGCCAGTCACAATGAGCAGTTCTTC.

This clonotype was counted only a few times. The rearrangement links TRBV10-3 to TRBJ1-5; 8 nucleotides line up with TRBD1. The CDR3 is 15 residues long. V trimming: 4 bases; J trimming: 2 bases; junction bases outside the gene matches: 4. Germline loops: CDR1 ENHRY, CDR2 SYGVKD. CDR3 sequence: CAISAGQGGNQPQHF. The CDR3 bases are TGTGCCATCAGTGCAGGACAGGGCGGCAATCAGCCCCAGCATTTT.

This clonotype occurred a few times. The chain recombines TRBV6-1 with TRBJ1-1; D might be TRBD1 (5 bases). The germline V gene encodes CDR1 MNHNS and CDR2 SASEGT. Between the trimmed V and J ends, which lost 7 bases and 6 bases, there was a span of 15 bases. CDR3 length: 13 amino acids. CDR3 sequence: CASMGVPGAEAFF. In DNA, the CDR3 is TGTGCCAGCATGGGGGTACCGGGGGCTGAAGCTTTCTTT.

In this sample, this clonotype turned up a few times. The V call is TRBV18, the J call TRBJ1-2; tentative D call: TRBD1 (5 bases). CDR3 length equals 13 residues. The germline gives CDR1 KGHSH, CDR2 LQKENI. V shed 6 bases and J shed 2 bases, with 10 bases lying between them. CDR3 in amino acids: CASSKGENYGYTF. In DNA form, the CDR3 reads TGTGCCAGCTCGAAAGGGGAAAACTATGGCTACACCTTC.

There are a few counts of this clonotype. The J gene is TRBJ1-2, the V gene TRBV7-9; D is ambiguous. The V gene's germline CDR1 is SEHNR and CDR2 FQNEAQ (reference sequence). V was pared by 2 bases and J by 4 bases, with 11 bases between. The CDR3 is 14 amino acids. The CDR3 spells CASSLSTPIYGYTF. The CDR3 bases are TGTGCCAGCAGCTTATCGACGCCGATCTATGGCTACACCTTC.

The chain employs TRBV6-2 or TRBV6-3 and TRBJ2-1; D is uncertain. Trimming cost V 2 bases and J 4 bases, with 12 bases left between them. There are 15 residues in the CDR3. The germline V gene has CDR1 MNHEY and CDR2 SVGEGT. The CDR3 sequence is CASSYVFGPYNEQFF. In DNA, the CDR3 is TGTGCCAGCAGTTACGTGTTTGGCCCTTACAATGAGCAGTTCTTC.

This clonotype was seen a handful of times. The rearrangement uses TRBV10-1 and TRBJ1-1; the D gene is possibly TRBD1 (5 bases). This CDR3 region has 16 residues. CDR1 WNHNN and CDR2 SYGVQD come from the germline V gene (reference sequence). The germline V and J ends were trimmed by 0 bases and 2 bases, with 13 bases remaining between them. CDR3 amino acids: CASSESSGRENTEAFF. The CDR3 DNA is TGCGCCAGCAGTGAGTCGAGCGGCAGGGAAAACACTGAAGCTTTCTTT.

This clonotype was found many times. The chain joins TRBV25-1 to TRBJ1-3; TRBD1 agrees at 7 bases. Trimming took 3 bases from V and 3 from J; bases not matched to a gene: 5. Germline V gives CDR1 MGHDK, CDR2 SYGVNS. The CDR3 spans 15 residues. The chain's CDR3 is CASSDKGAGGNTIYF. The CDR3 DNA sequence: TGTGCCAGCAGTGATAAGGGGGCTGGTGGAAACACCATATATTTT.

This clonotype has only a few counts. The rearrangement uses TRBV18 and TRBJ1-5, with D perhaps matching TRBD1 (5 bases). Trimming removed 6 bases from V and 0 bases from J, with 12 bases in between. The CDR3 runs 15 residues. Per the germline V gene, CDR1 is KGHSH and CDR2 is LQKENI. The CDR3 region is CASSQRQYSNQPQHF. The CDR3 coding sequence is TGTGCCAGCTCCCAAAGACAGTATAGCAATCAGCCCCAGCATTTT. The full variable domain, rest sourced from reference TRBV18 and TRBJ1-5, is NAGVMQNPRHLVRRRGQEARLRCSPMKGHSHVYWYRQLPEEGLKFMVYLQKENIIDESGMPKERFSAEFPKEGPSILRIQQVVRGDSAAYFCASSQRQYSNQPQHFGDGTRLSIL.

The V and J genes are TRBV11-3 and TRBJ2-7; TRBD2 is a possible D gene (5 bases). Deletions cut 5 bases from V and 6 bases from J, with 20 bases between. CDR3 size: 15 residues. Germline V lookup: CDR1 SGHNT, CDR2 YENEEA. CDR3 in amino acids: CASSGDNREVSEQYF. The CDR3 DNA reads TGTGCCAGCAGCGGGGATAATCGGGAAGTTTCCGAGCAGTACTTC.

This clonotype was recorded at least ten times. This sequence joins TRBV5-1 and TRBJ2-2; D uncertain. V gave up 0 bases and J gave up 0 bases, with 9 bases separating them. Germline V gene data show CDR1 as SGHRS and CDR2 as YFSETQ. The CDR3 covers 16 residues. The CDR3 DNA reads as TGCGCCAGCAGCTTGGGGTCGAGCGCGAACACCGGGGAGCTGTTTTTT. Amino acids: CASSLGSSANTGELFF.

The chain recombines TRBV25-1 with TRBJ2-2; D gene unclear. The CDR3 spans 15 residues. CDR1 and CDR2 from the germline V gene are MGHDK and SYGVNS. Trimming cost V 3 bases and J 0 bases, with 8 bases left between them. The CDR3 DNA is TGTGCCAGCAGTGAGCCCGCTACGAACACCGGGGAGCTGTTTTTT. This translates into CASSEPATNTGELFF.

The chain combines TRBV20-1 with TRBJ1-2, with 7 bases aligning to TRBD1. V lost 2 bases to trimming and J lost 4 bases; unmatched junction nucleotides: 4. The germline V gene has CDR1 DFQATT and CDR2 SNEGSKA (reference sequence). The CDR3 loop spans 13 amino acids. CDR3 sequence: CSARQGDRYGYTF. The CDR3, as DNA: TGCAGTGCTAGACAGGGGGATCGCTATGGCTACACCTTC.

This clonotype was counted many times. The chain recombines TRBV12-3 or TRBV12-4 with TRBJ1-5; no clear D. The CDR3 has 13 amino acids. Trimming took 7 bases from V and 6 from J, leaving 13 bases between them. Here the CDR3 reads CASTAERVQPQHF. Written as DNA, the CDR3 is TGTGCCAGCACCGCCGAGAGGGTTCAGCCCCAGCATTTT.

This chain joins TRBV30 and TRBJ1-1; possibly TRBD1 for D (5 bases). CDR3 length equals 14 residues. CDR1 is GTSNPN and CDR2 is SVGIG in the germline V gene (reference sequence). V gave up 4 bases and J gave up 10 bases, with 22 bases separating them. For the CDR3, the DNA is TGTGCCTGGACCCCCCCGGGGCTACGGGGAGGAGCTTTCTTT. Encoded protein: CAWTPPGLRGGAFF.

This chain joins TRBV5-4 and TRBJ2-5; no clear D. The CDR3 length is 15 residues. Trimming stripped 4 bases from V and 2 bases from J, with 15 bases between. Germline V gene lookup returns CDR1 SGHNT and CDR2 YYREEE (reference sequence). The CDR3 reads CASSPGGSQQETQYF. CDR3 nucleotide sequence: TGTGCCAGCAGCCCTGGCGGCTCCCAACAAGAGACCCAGTACTTC.

The chain joins TRBV3-1 to TRBJ2-7, with TRBD2 matching over 7 bases. V dropped 1 base and J dropped 0; count of bases not matched to a gene: 3. Germline loops: CDR1 LGHDT, CDR2 YNNKEL (reference sequence). The CDR3 is 15 amino acids. The CDR3 DNA is TGTGCCAGCAGCCAAGGCCTAGCGGCCTCCTACGAGCAGTACTTC. It translates to CASSQGLAASYEQYF.

The chain uses TRBV6-1 and TRBJ2-4, with 11 nucleotides matching TRBD2. After removal of 1 base from V and 1 base from J, the junction contained 6 bases not matched to a gene. The CDR3 has 18 amino acids. Per the germline V gene, CDR1 is MNHNS and CDR2 is SASEGT. This CDR3 reads CASSEVLAGAAAKNIQYF. In DNA form, the CDR3 reads TGTGCCAGCAGTGAAGTACTAGCGGGGGCGGCGGCCAAAAACATTCAGTACTTC.

The chain employs TRBV20-1 and TRBJ2-3, with 12 bases lining up with TRBD2. The junction had 7 bases not matched to a gene; V was cut back by 5 bases and J by 7 bases. The CDR3 has 14 amino acids. CDR1 is DFQATT and CDR2 is SNEGSKA in the germline V gene (reference sequence). This chain's CDR3 is CSALTSGRTNTQYF. CDR3 coding DNA: TGCAGTGCTCTGACTAGCGGGAGAACTAATACGCAGTATTTT.

This chain joins TRBV4-1 and TRBJ1-1; 7 nucleotides line up with TRBD1. The CDR3 spans 15 residues. In germline, CDR1 is MGHRA, CDR2 YSYEKL. Unmatched junction bases numbered 11, after V lost 5 bases and J lost 5 bases. For the CDR3, the DNA is TGCGCCAGCAGCTCCAGACAGGGAGGGGGTACTGAAGCTTTCTTT. It encodes CASSSRQGGGTEAFF.

This clonotype was seen many times. In DNA form, the CDR3 reads TGTGCCAGCAGCCGCGGGACCTCCATGACCAAAAACATTCAGTACTTC. Its translation: CASSRGTSMTKNIQYF. The rearrangement links TRBV11-2 to TRBJ2-4; possible D gene TRBD2, 6 bases. Germline CDR1 reads SGHAT; CDR2 reads FQNNGV. V lost 5 bases, J lost 2 bases, and 16 bases lay in between. This CDR3 has 16 residues.